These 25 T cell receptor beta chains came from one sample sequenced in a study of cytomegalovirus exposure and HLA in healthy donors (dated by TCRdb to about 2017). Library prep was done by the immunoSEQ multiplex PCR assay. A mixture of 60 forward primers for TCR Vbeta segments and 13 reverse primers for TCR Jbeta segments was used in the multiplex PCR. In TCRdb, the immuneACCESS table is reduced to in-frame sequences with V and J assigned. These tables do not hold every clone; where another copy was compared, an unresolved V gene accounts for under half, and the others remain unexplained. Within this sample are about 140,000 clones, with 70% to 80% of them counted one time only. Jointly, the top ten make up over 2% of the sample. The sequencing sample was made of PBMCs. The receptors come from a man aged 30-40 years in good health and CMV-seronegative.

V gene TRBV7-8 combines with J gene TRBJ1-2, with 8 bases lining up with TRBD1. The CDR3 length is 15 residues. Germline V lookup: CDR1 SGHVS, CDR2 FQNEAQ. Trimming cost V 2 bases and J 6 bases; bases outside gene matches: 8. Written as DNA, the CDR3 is TGTGCCAGCAGCTTACGGACCGACAGGGGACATGGCTACACCTTC. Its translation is CASSLRTDRGHGYTF. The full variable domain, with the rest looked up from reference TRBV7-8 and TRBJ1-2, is GAGVSQSPRYKVAKRGQDVALRCDPISGHVSLFWYQQALGQGPEFLTYFQNEAQLDKSGLPSDRFFAERPEGSVSTLKIQRTQQEDSAVYLCASSLRTDRGHGYTFGSGTRLTVV.

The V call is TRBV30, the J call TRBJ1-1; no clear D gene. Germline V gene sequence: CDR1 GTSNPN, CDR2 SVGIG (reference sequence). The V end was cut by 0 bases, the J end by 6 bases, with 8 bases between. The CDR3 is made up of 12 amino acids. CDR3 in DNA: TGTGCCTGGAGTGTATTCTCCGCTGAAGCTTTCTTT. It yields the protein CAWSVFSAEAFF.

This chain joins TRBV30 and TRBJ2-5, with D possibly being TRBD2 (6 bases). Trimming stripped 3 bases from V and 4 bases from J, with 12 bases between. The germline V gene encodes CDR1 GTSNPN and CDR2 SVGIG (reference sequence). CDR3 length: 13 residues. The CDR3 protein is CAWSAGTGETQYF. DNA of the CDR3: TGTGCCTGGAGCGCCGGGACTGGAGAGACCCAGTACTTC.

The CDR3: CASSKGQTSSYNSPLHF. The CDR3 coding sequence is TGTGCCAGCAGTAAAGGACAGACGAGCTCCTATAATTCACCCCTCCACTTT. The chain is built from TRBV27 and TRBJ1-6, with D perhaps TRBD1 (6 bases). Trimming took off 5 bases at V and 0 bases at J, with 14 bases between the two ends. From germline, CDR1 is MNHEY and CDR2 SMNVEV (reference sequence). The CDR3 is made up of 17 amino acids.

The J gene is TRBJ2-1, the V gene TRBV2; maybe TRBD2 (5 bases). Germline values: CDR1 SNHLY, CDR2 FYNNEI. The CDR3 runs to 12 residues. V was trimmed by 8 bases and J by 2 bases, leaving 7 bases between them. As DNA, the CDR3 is TGTGCCAGCGGGAGAACCTACAATGAGCAGTTCTTC. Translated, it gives CASGRTYNEQFF. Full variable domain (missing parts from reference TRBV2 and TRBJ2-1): EPEVTQTPSHQVTQMGQEVILRCVPISNHLYFYWYRQILGQKVEFLVSFYNNEISEKSEIFDDQFSVERPDGSNFTLKIRSTKLEDSAMYFCASGRTYNEQFFGPGTRLTVL.

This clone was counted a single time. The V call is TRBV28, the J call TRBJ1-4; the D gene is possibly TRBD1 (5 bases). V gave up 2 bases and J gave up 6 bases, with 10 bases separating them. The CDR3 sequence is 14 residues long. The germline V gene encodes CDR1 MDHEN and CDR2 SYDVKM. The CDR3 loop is CASSLKGVDEKLFF. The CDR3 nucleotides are TGTGCCAGCAGTTTAAAAGGGGTGGATGAAAAACTGTTTTTT.

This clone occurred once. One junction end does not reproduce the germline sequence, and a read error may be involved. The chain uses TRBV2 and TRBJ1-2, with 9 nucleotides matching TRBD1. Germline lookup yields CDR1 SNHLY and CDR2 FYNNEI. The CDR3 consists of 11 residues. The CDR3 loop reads CASRFGQGPAF. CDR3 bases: TGTGCCAGCAGATTTGGACAGGGGCCCGCCTTC.

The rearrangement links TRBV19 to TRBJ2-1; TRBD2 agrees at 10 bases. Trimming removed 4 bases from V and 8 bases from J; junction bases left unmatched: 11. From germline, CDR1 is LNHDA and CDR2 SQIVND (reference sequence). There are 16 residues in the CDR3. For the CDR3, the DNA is TGTGCCAGTAGTAATGCCCTAGCGGGAGAGGCTTATGAGCAGTTCTTC. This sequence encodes CASSNALAGEAYEQFF.

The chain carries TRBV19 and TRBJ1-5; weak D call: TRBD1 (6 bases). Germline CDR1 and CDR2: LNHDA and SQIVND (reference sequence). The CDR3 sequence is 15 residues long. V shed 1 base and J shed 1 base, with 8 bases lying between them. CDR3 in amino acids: CASSIAGASNQPQHF. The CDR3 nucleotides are TGTGCCAGTAGTATAGCAGGGGCCAGCAATCAGCCCCAGCATTTT.

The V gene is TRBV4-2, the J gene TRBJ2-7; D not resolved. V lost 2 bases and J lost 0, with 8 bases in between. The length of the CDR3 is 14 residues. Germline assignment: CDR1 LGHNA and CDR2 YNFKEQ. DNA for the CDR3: TGTGCCAGCAGCCAAAATCGACTCTCCTACGAGCAGTACTTC. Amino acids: CASSQNRLSYEQYF.

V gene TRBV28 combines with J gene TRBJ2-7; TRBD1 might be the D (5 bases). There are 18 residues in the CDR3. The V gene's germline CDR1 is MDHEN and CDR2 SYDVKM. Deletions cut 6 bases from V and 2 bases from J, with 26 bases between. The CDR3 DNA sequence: TGTGCCAGCAGATATGCCCCTGGACACCATCATTCCACCTACGAGCAGTACTTC. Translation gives CASRYAPGHHHSTYEQYF. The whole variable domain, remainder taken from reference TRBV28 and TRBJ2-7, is DVKVTQSSRYLVKRTGEKVFLECVQDMDHENMFWYRQDPGLGLRLIYFSYDVKMKEKGDIPEGYSVSREKKERFSLILESASTNQTSMYLCASRYAPGHHHSTYEQYFGPGTRLTVT.

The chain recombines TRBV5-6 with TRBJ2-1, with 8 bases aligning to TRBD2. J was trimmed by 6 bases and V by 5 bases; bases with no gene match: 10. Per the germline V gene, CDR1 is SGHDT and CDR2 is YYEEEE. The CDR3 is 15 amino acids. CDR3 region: CASRIGTLAGNEQFF. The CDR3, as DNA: TGTGCCAGCAGGATTGGGACTCTAGCGGGCAATGAGCAGTTCTTC.

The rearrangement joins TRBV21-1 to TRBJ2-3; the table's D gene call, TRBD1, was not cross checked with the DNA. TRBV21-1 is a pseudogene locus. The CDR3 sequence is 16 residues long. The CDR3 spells CASSKSTGSHTDAQYF. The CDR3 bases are TGTGCCAGCAGCAAATCCACAGGGTCCCACACAGATGCGCAGTATTTT.

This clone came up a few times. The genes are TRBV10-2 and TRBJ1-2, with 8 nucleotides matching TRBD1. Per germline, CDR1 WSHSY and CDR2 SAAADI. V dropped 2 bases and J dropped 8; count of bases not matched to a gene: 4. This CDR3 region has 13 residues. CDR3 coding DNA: TGCGCCAGCAGTGAGGGGACAGGTTGGGGCTACACCTTC. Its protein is CASSEGTGWGYTF.

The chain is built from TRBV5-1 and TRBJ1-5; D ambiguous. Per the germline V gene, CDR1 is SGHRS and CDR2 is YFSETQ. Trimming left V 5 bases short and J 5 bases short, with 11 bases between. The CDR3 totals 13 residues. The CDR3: CASRPGDDQPQHF. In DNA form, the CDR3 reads TGCGCCAGCAGACCGGGAGACGATCAGCCCCAGCATTTT.

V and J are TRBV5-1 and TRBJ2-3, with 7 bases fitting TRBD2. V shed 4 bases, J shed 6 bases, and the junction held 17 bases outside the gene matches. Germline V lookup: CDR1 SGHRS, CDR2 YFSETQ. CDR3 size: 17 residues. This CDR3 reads CASSPGPAGTPRDTQYF. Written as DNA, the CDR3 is TGCGCCAGCAGCCCCGGGCCAGCGGGAACTCCCCGCGATACGCAGTATTTT.

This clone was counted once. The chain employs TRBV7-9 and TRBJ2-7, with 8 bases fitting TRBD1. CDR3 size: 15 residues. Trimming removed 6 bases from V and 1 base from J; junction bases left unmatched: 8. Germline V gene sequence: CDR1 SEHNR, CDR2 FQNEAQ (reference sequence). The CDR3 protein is CASSLPGQVSYEQYF. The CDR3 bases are TGTGCCAGCAGTCTACCGGGACAGGTATCCTACGAGCAGTACTTC. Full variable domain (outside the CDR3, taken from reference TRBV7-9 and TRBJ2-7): DTGVSQNPRHKITKRGQNVTFRCDPISEHNRLYWYRQTLGQGPEFLTYFQNEAQLEKSRLLSDRFSAERPKGSFSTLEIQRTEQGDSAMYLCASSLPGQVSYEQYFGPGTRLTVT.

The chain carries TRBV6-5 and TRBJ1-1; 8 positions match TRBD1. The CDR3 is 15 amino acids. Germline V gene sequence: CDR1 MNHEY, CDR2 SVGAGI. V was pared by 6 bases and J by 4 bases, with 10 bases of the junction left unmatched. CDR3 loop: CASSPRTGHGTEAFF. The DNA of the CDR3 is TGTGCCAGCAGCCCCCGGACAGGGCACGGCACTGAAGCTTTCTTT.

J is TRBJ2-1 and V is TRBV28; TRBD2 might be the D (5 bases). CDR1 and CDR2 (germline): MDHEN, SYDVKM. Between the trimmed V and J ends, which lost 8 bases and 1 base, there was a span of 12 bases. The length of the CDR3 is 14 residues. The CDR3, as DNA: TGTGCCAGCGTTATACGAGGGTCCTACAATGAGCAGTTCTTC. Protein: CASVIRGSYNEQFF.

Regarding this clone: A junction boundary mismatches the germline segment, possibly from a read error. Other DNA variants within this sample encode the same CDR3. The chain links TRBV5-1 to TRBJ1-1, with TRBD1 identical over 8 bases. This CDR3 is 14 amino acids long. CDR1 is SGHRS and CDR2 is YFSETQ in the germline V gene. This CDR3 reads CASGMAGGSDEAFF. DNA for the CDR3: TGCGCCAGCGGCATGGCAGGGGGCAGTGATGAAGCCTTCTTT.

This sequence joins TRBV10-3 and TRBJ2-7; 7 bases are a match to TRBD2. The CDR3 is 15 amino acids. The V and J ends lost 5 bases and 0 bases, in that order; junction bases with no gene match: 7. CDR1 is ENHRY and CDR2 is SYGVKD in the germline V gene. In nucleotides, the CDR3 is TGTGCCATCAGTCCCAAAAGCGGGGCCTCCTACGAGCAGTACTTC. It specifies CAISPKSGASYEQYF.

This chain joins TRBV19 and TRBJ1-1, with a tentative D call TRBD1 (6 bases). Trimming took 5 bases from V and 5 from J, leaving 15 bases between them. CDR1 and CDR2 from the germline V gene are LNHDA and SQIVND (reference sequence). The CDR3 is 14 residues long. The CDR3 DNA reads TGTGCCAGTAGTCCTCAAGGGGGGGAAACTGAAGCTTTCTTT. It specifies CASSPQGGETEAFF.

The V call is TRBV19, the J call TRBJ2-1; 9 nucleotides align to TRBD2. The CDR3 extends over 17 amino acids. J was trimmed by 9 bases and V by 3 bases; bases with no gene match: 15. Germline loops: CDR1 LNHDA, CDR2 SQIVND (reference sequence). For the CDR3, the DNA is TGTGCCAGTAGTATCCGACATATGGCGGGAGGGCCAAGTGAGCAGTTCTTC. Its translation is CASSIRHMAGGPSEQFF.

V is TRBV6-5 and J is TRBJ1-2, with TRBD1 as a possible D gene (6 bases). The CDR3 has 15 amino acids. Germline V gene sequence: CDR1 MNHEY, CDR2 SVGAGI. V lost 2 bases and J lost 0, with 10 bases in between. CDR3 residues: CASSYGEGANYGYTF. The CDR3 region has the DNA TGTGCCAGCAGTTACGGGGAGGGGGCTAACTATGGCTACACCTTC.

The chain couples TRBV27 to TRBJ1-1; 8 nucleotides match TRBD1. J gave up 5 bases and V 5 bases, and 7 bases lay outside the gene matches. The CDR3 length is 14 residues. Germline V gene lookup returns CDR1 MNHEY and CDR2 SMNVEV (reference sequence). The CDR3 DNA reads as TGTGCCAGCAGTATCCAGGGGGCGGGTACTGAAGCTTTCTTT. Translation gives CASSIQGAGTEAFF.